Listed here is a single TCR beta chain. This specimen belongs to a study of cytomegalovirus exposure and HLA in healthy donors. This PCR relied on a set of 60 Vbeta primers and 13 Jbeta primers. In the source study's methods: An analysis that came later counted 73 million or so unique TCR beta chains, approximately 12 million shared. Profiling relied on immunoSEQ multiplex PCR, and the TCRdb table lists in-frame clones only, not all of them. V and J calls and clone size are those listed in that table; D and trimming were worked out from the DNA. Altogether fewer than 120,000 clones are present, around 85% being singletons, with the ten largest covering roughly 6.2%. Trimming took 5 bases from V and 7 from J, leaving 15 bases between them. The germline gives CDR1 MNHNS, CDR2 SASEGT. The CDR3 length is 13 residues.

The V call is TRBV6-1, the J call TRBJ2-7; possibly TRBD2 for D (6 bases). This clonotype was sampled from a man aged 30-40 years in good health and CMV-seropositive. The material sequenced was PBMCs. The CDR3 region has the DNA TGTGCCAGCAGTCCCCGGGGGTTGGGAGAGCAGTACTTC. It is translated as CASSPRGLGEQYF.